This TCR beta chain was obtained from a study of cytomegalovirus exposure and HLA in healthy donors. Notes on the study in general: Associated with cytomegalovirus, according to the listing, were 150 to 200 TCR beta chains.

As regards this clone: Its antigen is as yet unknown.

This CDR3 region has 16 residues. The V gene's germline CDR1 is SGHRS and CDR2 YFSETQ. Trimming stripped 6 bases from V and 0 bases from J, with 15 bases between. Profiled with immunoSEQ multiplex PCR; TCRdb holds only in-frame clones, not every one. The sample holds 200,000 to 250,000 clones, approximately 87% seen once. The sample taken for sequencing was PBMCs. The clonotype comes from a woman younger than 30 in good health and CMV-seronegative. J is TRBJ2-2 and V is TRBV5-1; perhaps TRBD1 as D (6 bases). DNA of the CDR3: TGCGCCAGCACCTTAACCGGGACACCGAACACCGGGGAGCTGTTTTTT. Encoded protein: CASTLTGTPNTGELFF.